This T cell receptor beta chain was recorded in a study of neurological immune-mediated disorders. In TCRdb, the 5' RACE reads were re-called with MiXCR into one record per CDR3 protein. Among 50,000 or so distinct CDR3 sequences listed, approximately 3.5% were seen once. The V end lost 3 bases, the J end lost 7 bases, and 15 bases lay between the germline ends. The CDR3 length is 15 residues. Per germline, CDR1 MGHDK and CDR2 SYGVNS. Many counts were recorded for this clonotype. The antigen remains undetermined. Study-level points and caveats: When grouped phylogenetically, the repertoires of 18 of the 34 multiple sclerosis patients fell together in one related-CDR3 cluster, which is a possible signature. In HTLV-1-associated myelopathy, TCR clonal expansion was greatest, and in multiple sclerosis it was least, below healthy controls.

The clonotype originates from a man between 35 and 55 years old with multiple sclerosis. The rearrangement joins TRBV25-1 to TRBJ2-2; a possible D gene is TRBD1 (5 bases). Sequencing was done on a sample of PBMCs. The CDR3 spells CASSEKTASVGELFF. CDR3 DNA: TGTGCCAGCAGTGAGAAGACAGCGTCCGTCGGGGAGCTGTTTTTT.